A selection of T cell receptor beta chains follows, all from one sample in a study of blood T cell repertoires in COVID-19. Clones were sequenced by immunoSEQ multiplex PCR, and TCRdb holds only the in-frame ones, with some missing. The profile shows about 270,000 clones, 88% of them singletons. Material for sequencing was PBMCs or T cells enriched from blood (not recorded which). These receptors came from a woman aged 50 to 60 who had recovered from COVID-19. Each CDR3 is given with its conserved first and last residue. A D gene is named only where the DNA matches it firmly. Not all rows give a size; the values are once, few, many and, for expanded clones, a class.

>TRBD1|TRBV15|TRBJ1-1|.
TGTGCCACCAGCAGAGGACGACAGGGGGAAGCTTTCTTT
CATSRGRQGEAFF
>TRBD1|TRBV12-3/TRBV12-4|TRBJ2-7|.
TGTGCCAGCAGCCCCGGACAGGCGTACGAGCAGTACTTC
CASSPGQAYEQYF
>.|TRBV9|TRBJ2-2|.
TGTGCCAGCAGCGTAGTCGGGAGTGGAACCGGGGAGCTGTTTTTT
CASSVVGSGTGELFF
>.|TRBV7-2|TRBJ2-3|.
TGTGCCAGCAGCTTAGGACTTACTAGCACAGATACGCAGTATTTT
CASSLGLTSTDTQYF
>TRBD2|TRBV19|TRBJ2-3|.
TGTGCCAGTAGAGTAGCGGGAGCGGCAGATACGCAGTATTTT
CASRVAGAADTQYF
>.|TRBV2|TRBJ2-7|.
TGTGCCAGCAGTGGGTTGTCGTTCGGCGAGCAGTACTTC
CASSGLSFGEQYF
>TRBD1|TRBV2|TRBJ2-1|once
TGTGCCAGCAGGGGGACAGGGATTTATATGTTCTTC
CASRGTGIYMFF
>.|TRBV5-1|TRBJ1-1|.
TGCGCCAGCAGCTTGAATCGTGCAGGAGGGAACACTGAAGCTTTCTTT
CASSLNRAGGNTEAFF
>.|TRBV4-2|TRBJ1-1|.
TGTGCCAGCAGCCAAGGGGGGGGTTTGAACACTGAAGCTTTCTTT
CASSQGGGLNTEAFF
>.|TRBV2|TRBJ1-2|.
TGTGCCAGTGTTTTGGGGAGTGGCTACACCTTC
CASVLGSGYTF